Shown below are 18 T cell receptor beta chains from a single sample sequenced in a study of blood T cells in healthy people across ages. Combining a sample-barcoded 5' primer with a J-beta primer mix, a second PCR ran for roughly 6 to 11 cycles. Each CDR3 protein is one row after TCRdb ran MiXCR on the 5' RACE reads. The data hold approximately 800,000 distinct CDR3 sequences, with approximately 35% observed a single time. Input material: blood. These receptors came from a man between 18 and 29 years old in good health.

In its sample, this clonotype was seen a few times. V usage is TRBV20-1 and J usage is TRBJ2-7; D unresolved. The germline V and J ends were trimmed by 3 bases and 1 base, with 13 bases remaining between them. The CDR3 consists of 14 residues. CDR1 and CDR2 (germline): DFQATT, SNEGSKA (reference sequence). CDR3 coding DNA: TGCAGTGCTAGTTTGGGCTCACGATCCTACGAGCAGTACTTC. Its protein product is CSASLGSRSYEQYF.

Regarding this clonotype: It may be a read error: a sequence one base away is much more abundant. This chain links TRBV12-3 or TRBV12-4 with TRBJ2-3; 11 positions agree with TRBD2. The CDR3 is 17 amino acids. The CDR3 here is CASSSYRLAGNTDMQYF. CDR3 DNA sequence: TGTGCCAGCAGTTCCTACCGACTAGCGGGGAACACAGATATGCAGTATTTT.

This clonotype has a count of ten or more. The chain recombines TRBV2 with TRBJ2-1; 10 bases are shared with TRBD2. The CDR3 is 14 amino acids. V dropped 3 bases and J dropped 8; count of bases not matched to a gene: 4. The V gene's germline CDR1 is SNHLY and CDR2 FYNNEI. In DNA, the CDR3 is TGTGCCAGCAGTGACCCTAGCGGGGGTCATGAGCAGTTCTTC. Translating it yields CASSDPSGGHEQFF.

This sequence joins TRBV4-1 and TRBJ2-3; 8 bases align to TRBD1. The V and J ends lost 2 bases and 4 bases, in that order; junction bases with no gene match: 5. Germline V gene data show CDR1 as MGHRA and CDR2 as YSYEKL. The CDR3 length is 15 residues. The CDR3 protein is CASSQPGQGPDTQYF. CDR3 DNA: TGCGCCAGCAGCCAACCTGGACAGGGTCCAGATACGCAGTATTTT.

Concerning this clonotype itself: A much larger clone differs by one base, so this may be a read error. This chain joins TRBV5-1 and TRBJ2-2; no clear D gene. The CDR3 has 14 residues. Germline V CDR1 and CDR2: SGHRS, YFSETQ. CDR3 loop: CACSLGSTGGELFF. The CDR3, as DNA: TGCGCCTGCAGCTTGGGCTCAACGGGCGGGGAGCTGTTTTTT.

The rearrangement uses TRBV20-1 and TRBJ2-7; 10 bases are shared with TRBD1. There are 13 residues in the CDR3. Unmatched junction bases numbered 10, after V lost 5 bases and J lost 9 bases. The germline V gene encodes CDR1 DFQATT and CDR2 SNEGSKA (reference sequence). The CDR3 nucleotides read TGCAGTGCTGAACCAGGGACAGGGGTCGGGCAGTACTTC. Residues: CSAEPGTGVGQYF.

The CDR3 region is CASRRNKLRDTQYF. The DNA of the CDR3 is TGTGCCAGCAGGAGAAACAAACTAAGAGATACGCAGTATTTT. The V gene is TRBV28, the J gene TRBJ2-3; D ambiguous. The CDR3 contains 14 residues. V lost 6 bases and J 5 bases, leaving 15 bases between the germline ends. The germline gives CDR1 MDHEN, CDR2 SYDVKM. The full variable domain, completed using reference TRBV28 and TRBJ2-3, is DVKVTQSSRYLVKRTGEKVFLECVQDMDHENMFWYRQDPGLGLRLIYFSYDVKMKEKGDIPEGYSVSREKKERFSLILESASTNQTSMYLCASRRNKLRDTQYFGPGTRLTVL.

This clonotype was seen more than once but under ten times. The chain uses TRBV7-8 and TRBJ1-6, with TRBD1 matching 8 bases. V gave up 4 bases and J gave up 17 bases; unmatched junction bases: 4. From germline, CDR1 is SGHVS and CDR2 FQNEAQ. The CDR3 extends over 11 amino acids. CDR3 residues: CASSSDRDVHF. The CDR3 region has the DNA TGTGCCAGCAGCTCGGACAGGGACGTCCACTTT.

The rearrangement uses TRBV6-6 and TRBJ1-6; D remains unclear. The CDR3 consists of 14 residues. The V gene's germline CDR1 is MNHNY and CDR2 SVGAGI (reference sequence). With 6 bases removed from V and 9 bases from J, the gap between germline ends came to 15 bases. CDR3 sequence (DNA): TGTGCCAGCAGCAAGACTCCGGCCGCTTCACCCCTCCACTTT. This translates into CASSKTPAASPLHF.

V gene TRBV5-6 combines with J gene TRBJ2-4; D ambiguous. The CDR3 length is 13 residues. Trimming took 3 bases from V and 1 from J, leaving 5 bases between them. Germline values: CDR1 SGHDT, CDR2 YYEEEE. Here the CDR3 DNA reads TGTGCCAGCAGCTGGTCGGCCAAAAACATTCAGTACTTC. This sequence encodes CASSWSAKNIQYF.

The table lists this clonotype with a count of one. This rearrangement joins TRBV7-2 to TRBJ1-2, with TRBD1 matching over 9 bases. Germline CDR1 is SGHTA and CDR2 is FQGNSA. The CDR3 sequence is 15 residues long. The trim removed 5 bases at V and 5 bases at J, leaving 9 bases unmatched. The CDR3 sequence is CASSRGTGGEYGYTF. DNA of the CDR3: TGTGCCAGCAGCCGTGGAACAGGGGGCGAGTATGGCTACACCTTC.

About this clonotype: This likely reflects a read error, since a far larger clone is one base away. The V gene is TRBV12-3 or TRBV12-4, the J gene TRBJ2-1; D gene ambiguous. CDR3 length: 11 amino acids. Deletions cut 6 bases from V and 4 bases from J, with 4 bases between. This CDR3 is CASSCYNEQFF. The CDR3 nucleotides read TGTGCCAGCAGCTGTTACAATGAGCAGTTCTTC.

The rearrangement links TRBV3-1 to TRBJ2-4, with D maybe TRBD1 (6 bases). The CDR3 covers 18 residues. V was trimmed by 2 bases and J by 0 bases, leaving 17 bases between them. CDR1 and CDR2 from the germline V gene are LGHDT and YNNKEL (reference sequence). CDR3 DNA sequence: TGTGCCAGCAGCCAAATGGGGCAGGGGATTTTAGCCAAAAACATTCAGTACTTC. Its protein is CASSQMGQGILAKNIQYF.

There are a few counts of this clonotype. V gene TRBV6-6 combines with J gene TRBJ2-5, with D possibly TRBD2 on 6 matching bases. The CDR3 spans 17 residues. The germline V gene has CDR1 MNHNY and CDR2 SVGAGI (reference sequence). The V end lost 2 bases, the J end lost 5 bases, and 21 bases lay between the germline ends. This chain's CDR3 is CASSYPALGEVQETQYF. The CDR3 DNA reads TGTGCCAGCAGTTACCCAGCTTTGGGGGAGGTCCAGGAGACCCAGTACTTC.

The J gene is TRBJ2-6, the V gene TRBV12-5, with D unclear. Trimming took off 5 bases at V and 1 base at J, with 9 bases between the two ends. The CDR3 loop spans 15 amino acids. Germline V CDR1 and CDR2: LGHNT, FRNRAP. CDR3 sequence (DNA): TGTGCTAGTGGTAGGTGGGCTTCTGGGGCCAACGTCCTGACTTTC. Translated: CASGRWASGANVLTF.

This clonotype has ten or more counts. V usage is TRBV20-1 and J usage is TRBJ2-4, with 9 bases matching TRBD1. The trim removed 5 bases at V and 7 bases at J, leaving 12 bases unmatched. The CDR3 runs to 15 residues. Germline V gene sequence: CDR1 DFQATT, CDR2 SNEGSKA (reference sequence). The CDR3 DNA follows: TGCAGTGCTCCCCAAACCGGGACAGGGAGGAACATTCAGTACTTC. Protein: CSAPQTGTGRNIQYF.

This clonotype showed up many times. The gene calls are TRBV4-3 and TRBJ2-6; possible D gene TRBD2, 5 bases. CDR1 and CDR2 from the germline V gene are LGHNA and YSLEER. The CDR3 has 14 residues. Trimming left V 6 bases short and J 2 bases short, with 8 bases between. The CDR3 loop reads CASREGAGANVLTF. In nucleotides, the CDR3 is TGCGCCAGCAGAGAGGGAGCTGGGGCCAACGTCCTGACTTTC.

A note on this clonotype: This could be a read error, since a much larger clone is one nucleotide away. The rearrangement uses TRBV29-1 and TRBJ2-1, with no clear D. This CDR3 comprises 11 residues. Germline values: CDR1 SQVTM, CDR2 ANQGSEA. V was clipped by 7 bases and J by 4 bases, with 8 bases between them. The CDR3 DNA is TGCAGCGGAGAGCCTTACAATGAGCAGTTCTTC. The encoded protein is CSGEPYNEQFF.